This T cell receptor beta chain was sequenced during a study of technical replicates of blood from a handful of donors (dated by TCRdb to between 2016 and 2019). Library preparation was by the immunoSEQ multiplex PCR assay. TCRdb provides this immuneACCESS table in a form limited to in-frame rearrangements. Some clones are lacking; in checked studies, under half of them reflect an unresolved V gene, and why the rest are absent is not known. The sample data list 10,000 to 15,000 clones, and 80% to 95% of these were observed just once. The top ten clones comprise approximately 9.1% of the sample. Comments on this clone: Its antigen is unknown. Base qualities are not at hand, and no much larger clone is one base apart.

The CDR3 has 12 amino acids, counting the end cysteine and phenylalanine. Only the CDR3 DNA is retained, 36 bases long and in frame from the first base. Based on the germline V gene (reference sequence), the CDR1 and CDR2 sequences are GTSNPN and SVGIG. This chain is built from TRBV30 and TRBJ1-4; TRBD1 matches 8 bases in the middle. The receptor was isolated from a human donor in good health. The sample comprised PBMCs. This receptor carries the CDR3 CAAGQGSEKLFF. The bases read TGTGCTGCCGGACAGGGAAGTGAAAAACTGTTTTTT.